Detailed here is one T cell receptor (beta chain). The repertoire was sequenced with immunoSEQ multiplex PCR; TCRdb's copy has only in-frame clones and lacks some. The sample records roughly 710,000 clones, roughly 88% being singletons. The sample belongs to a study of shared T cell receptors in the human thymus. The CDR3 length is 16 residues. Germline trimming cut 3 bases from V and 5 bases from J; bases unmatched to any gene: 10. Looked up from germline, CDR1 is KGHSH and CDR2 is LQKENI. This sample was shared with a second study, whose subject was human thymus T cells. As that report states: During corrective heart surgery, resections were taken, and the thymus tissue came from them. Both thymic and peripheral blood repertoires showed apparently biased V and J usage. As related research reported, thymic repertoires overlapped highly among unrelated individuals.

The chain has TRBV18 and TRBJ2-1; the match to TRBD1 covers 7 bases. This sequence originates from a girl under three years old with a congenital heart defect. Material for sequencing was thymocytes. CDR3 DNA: TGTGCCAGCTCACCCCCTGTGGACAGGCGCAACAATGAGCAGTTCTTC. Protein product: CASSPPVDRRNNEQFF.